The subject of this entry is one TCR beta chain. What it binds is not known. The data belong to a study of T cell repertoires in cytomegalovirus infection. Study findings and constraints: Dominating the ex vivo response were HLA-C-restricted CMV-specific TCR beta clonotypes.

From the reads, TCRdb called clonotypes with MiXCR, one entry per CDR3 protein. The repertoire consists of approximately 600,000 distinct CDR3 sequences, with over 35% occurring once and the leading ten covering around 48%. The V and J ends lost 4 bases and 5 bases, in that order; junction bases with no gene match: 10. This CDR3 has 16 residues. Germline loops: CDR1 LGHDT, CDR2 YNNKEL (reference sequence). The source of this sequence is a human donor in good health (CMV status not recorded). Some clones in this sample may be carry-over from other donors' samples. Sample: cultured PBMCs, taken from culture after CMV antigen stimulation. V and J are TRBV3-1 and TRBJ2-1; 8 nucleotides align to TRBD2. The CDR3 sequence: CASSLRGGFRNNEQFF. The CDR3 nucleotides read TGTGCCAGCAGCCTCCGGGGGGGGTTCCGCAACAATGAGCAGTTCTTC.